These T cell receptor beta chains were read from a single sample in a study of cytomegalovirus exposure and HLA in healthy donors. Measured with immunoSEQ multiplex PCR; TCRdb has only the in-frame clones, and not every one. The profile shows about 63,000 clones, 75% to 90% of them singletons. Sequencing was carried out using PBMCs. These receptors all stem from a woman under 40 in good health and CMV-seropositive. The CDR3 runs from the conserved cysteine through the conserved F or W. The D gene is left open where the match is weak. Part of the rows lack a size; the others show once, few, many or a class for expanded clones.

abundance,v_gene,d_gene,j_gene,CDR3nt,CDR3aa
NA,TRBV7-9,NA,TRBJ2-1,TGTGCCAGCGAGGAGGATCCCTACAATGAGCAGTTCTTC,CASEEDPYNEQFF
NA,TRBV19,TRBD1,TRBJ1-5,TGTGCCAGTACAAACAGGGGGGGAAATCAGCCCCAGCATTTT,CASTNRGGNQPQHF
NA,TRBV7-6,TRBD2,TRBJ2-1,TGTGCCAGCAGCTTAGCCCTAGCGGGAGAGGGTAATGAGCAGTTCTTC,CASSLALAGEGNEQFF
NA,TRBV6-7,NA,TRBJ2-7,TGTGCCAGCAGTTACCCTTTGGAGGGAGAAGGGAACTTC,CASSYPLEGEGNF
NA,TRBV6-5,NA,TRBJ2-7,TGTGCCAGCAGTCCACGACAGGTTTCCTACGAGCAGTACTTC,CASSPRQVSYEQYF
NA,TRBV2,TRBD2,TRBJ2-7,TGTGCCAGCAGAAAAGATAGGACTAGCGGGAGACCCGAGCAGTACTTC,CASRKDRTSGRPEQYF
NA,TRBV15,NA,TRBJ1-1,TGTGCCACCAGCAGAGATCGCGAAGTTAGTGAAGCTTTCTTT,CATSRDREVSEAFF
NA,TRBV18,TRBD2,TRBJ2-3,TGTGCCAGCTCACAAAGGCCGACTAGCGGTAGCACAGATACGCAGTATTTT,CASSQRPTSGSTDTQYF
NA,TRBV28,TRBD2,TRBJ2-2,TGTGCCAGCAGCTCCGGGAGGCGGGAGGACACCGGGGAGCTGTTTTTT,CASSSGRREDTGELFF
NA,TRBV27,NA,TRBJ2-7,TGTGCCAGCAGTTTAGGACAGTTCTCCTACGAGCAGTACTTC,CASSLGQFSYEQYF
NA,TRBV10-3,TRBD1,TRBJ1-1,TGTGCCATCAGTGGACAGGGGCTTAACACTGAAGCTTTCTTT,CAISGQGLNTEAFF
few,TRBV20-1,NA,TRBJ1-1,TGCAGTGCTCCGGGGGGCACTGAAGCTTTCTTT,CSAPGGTEAFF
NA,TRBV9,TRBD2,TRBJ2-5,TGTGCCAGCAGCGTAGGAAGCGGGAGAACGGAGACCCAGTACTTC,CASSVGSGRTETQYF
once,TRBV10-3,NA,TRBJ1-3,TGTGCCATCAAGATACAGGGATCTGGAAACACCATATATTTT,CAIKIQGSGNTIYF
once,TRBV19,NA,TRBJ2-1,TGTGCCAGTAGTATTGGTCTAGCCTACAATGAACAGTTCTTC,CASSIGLAYNEQFF
once,TRBV19,NA,TRBJ1-2,TGTGCCAGTAGTAAAATTCTAAATACGGATGGCTACACCTTC,CASSKILNTDGYTF
NA,TRBV7-9,TRBD2,TRBJ2-1,TGTGCCAGCAGCCCGCGGACTAGCGGGACTACATACAATGAGCAGTTCTTC,CASSPRTSGTTYNEQFF